Given below is one T cell receptor beta chain in context. This record belongs to a study of blood T cell repertoires in COVID-19. Study overall: COVID-19 samples collected from the United States, Italy and Spain covered acute and convalescent phases. PBMCs, B-cell-depleted T cells, or T cells provided the cDNA or gDNA that made up the material.

Germline values: CDR1 MNHEY, CDR2 SVGAGI. This CDR3 region has 16 residues. The germline V and J ends were trimmed by 4 bases and 0 bases, with 12 bases remaining between them. In the study's own analysis: Reference gene primer amplification yielded estimated nucleated cell counts. Assay: immunoSEQ multiplex PCR; the TCRdb copy retains only in-frame clones and omits some. V, J and clone size were drawn from that table, and D and trimming were deduced from the DNA. The sample consists of 170,000 or so clones, roughly 83% of them appearing once. This chain joins TRBV6-5 and TRBJ1-4, with D possibly being TRBD1 (6 bases). The origin of this receptor is a woman aged 55 to 70 with acute or convalescent COVID-19. The specimen was peripheral blood. In DNA, the CDR3 is TGTGCCAGCAGTTCCGGGACAAGTGCAACTAATGAAAAACTGTTTTTT. Its translation is CASSSGTSATNEKLFF.